These 5 T cell receptor beta chains share one sample of origin, sequenced in a study of T cell changes during pregnancy in multiple sclerosis. Measured with immunoSEQ multiplex PCR; TCRdb has only the in-frame clones, and not every one. The sample lists around 120,000 clones; approximately 90% were seen once. The sequenced sample was peripheral blood, obtained after pregnancy. The receptor source for this set is a female donor with multiple sclerosis, enrolled in a pregnancy study.

The J gene is TRBJ2-2, the V gene TRBV9, with 11 nucleotides matching TRBD2. Germline V gives CDR1 SGDLS, CDR2 YYNGEE. V trimming: 4 bases; J trimming: 1 base; junction bases outside the gene matches: 6. The CDR3 loop spans 17 amino acids. The CDR3 DNA follows: TGTGCCAGCAGCCAACCGACTAGCGGGGAGAACACCGGGGAGCTGTTTTTT. As protein: CASSQPTSGENTGELFF.

The chain couples TRBV6-6 to TRBJ1-5, with TRBD1 matching 9 bases. The V gene end was trimmed by 3 bases and the J gene end by 9 bases; junction bases not matched to a gene: 9. The CDR3 runs 15 residues. Germline V gene data show CDR1 as MNHNY and CDR2 as SVGAGI (reference sequence). The CDR3 DNA reads TGTGCCAGCAGTTATAAACAGGGGGCCGATCTGCCCCAGCATTTT. It yields the protein CASSYKQGADLPQHF.

The chain couples TRBV1 to TRBJ2-3; TRBD2 reflects the table's D call only, with no check against the DNA. TRBV1 corresponds to a pseudogene. This CDR3 contains 17 residues. CDR3 amino acids: CTSSQDSAGVASDTQYF. CDR3 DNA sequence: TGCACCAGCAGCCAAGATTCGGCGGGGGTGGCATCAGATACGCAGTATTTT.

This sequence joins TRBV13 and TRBJ2-1; 7 bases are shared with TRBD1. This CDR3 contains 14 residues. Germline-derived CDR1 and CDR2 are PRHDT and FYEKMQ (reference sequence). With 5 bases clipped from V and 5 bases from J, the junction kept 6 bases outside the gene matches. The CDR3 bases are TGTGCCAGCAGCGACTGGGACAGCCACAATGAGCAGTTCTTC. This codes for CASSDWDSHNEQFF.

The chain uses TRBV9 and TRBJ1-1; the D gene is possibly TRBD1 (6 bases). Germline loops: CDR1 SGDLS, CDR2 YYNGEE. The ends were cut back, 2 bases at V and 0 bases at J, with 14 bases in the middle. The CDR3 extends over 16 amino acids. For the CDR3, the DNA is TGTGCCAGCAGCGTCTCGGGGGGCTTCATGAACACTGAAGCTTTCTTT. Translating it yields CASSVSGGFMNTEAFF.